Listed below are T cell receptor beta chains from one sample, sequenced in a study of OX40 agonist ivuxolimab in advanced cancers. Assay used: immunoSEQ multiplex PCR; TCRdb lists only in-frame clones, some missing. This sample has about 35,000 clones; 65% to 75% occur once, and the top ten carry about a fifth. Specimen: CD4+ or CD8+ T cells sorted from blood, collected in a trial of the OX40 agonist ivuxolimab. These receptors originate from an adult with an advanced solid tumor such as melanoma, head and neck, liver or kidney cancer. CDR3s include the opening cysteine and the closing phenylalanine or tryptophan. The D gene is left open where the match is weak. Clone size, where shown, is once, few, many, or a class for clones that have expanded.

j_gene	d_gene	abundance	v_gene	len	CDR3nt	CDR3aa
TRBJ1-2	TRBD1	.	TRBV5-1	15	TGCGCCAGCAGCTTGAGTCCAGGGGGAAACTATGGCTACACCTTC	CASSLSPGGNYGYTF
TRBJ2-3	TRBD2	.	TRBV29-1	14	TGCAGCGTCCAAGCGGGGGGGCCCGCAGATACGCAGTATTTT	CSVQAGGPADTQYF
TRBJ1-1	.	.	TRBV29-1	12	TGCAGCGTTGAAGGGGCCTCGAGGGCAGCTTTCTTT	CSVEGASRAAFF
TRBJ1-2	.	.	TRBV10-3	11	TGTGCCATCAGTGAGCCGAGGGGCTACACCTTC	CAISEPRGYTF
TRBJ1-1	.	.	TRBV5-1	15	TGCGCCAGCAGCTTGGAATCCAGGGTTAGAGATGAAGCTTTCTTT	CASSLESRVRDEAFF
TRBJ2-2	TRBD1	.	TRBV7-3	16	TGTGCCAGCAGCCCGCAGGGGGCCCTGAACACCGGGGAGCTGTTTTTT	CASSPQGALNTGELFF
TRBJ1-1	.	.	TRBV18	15	TGTGCCAGCTCACCACCAGACCAGTTGAACACTGAAGCTTTCTTT	CASSPPDQLNTEAFF
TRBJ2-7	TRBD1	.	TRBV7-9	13	TGTGCCAGCAGCTTGACAGGGACCTACGAGCAGTACTTC	CASSLTGTYEQYF
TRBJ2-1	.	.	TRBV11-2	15	TGTGCCAGCAGGAGGGAAAGGGGCTCCTACAATGAGCAGTTCTTC	CASRRERGSYNEQFF
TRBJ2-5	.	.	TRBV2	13	TGTGCCAGCAGTGAACAGGGTTGGGAGACCCAGTACTTC	CASSEQGWETQYF
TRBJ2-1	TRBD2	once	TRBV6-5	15	TGTGCCAGCAGTTACTCACTAGCGGGGAGGAATGAGCAGTTCTTC	CASSYSLAGRNEQFF
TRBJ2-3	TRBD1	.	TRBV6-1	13	TGTGCCACGAAACGACAGGGGGTAAATACGCAGTATTTT	CATKRQGVNTQYF
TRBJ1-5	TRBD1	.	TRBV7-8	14	TGTGCCAGCAGCCCCGGGACAGTCAATCAGCCCCAGCATTTT	CASSPGTVNQPQHF
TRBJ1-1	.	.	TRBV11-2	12	TGTGCCAGCAAAACAGTGAACACTGAAGCTTTCTTT	CASKTVNTEAFF
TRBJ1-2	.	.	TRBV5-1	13	TGCGCCAGCAGCCCCAGGACCTTTAGGGGCTACACCTTC	CASSPRTFRGYTF
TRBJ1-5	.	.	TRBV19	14	TGTGCCAGTAACTATGGGAGGGGTAATCAGCCCCAGCATTTT	CASNYGRGNQPQHF
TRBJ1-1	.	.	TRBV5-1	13	TGCGCCAGCAGTGACCGAATGAACACTGAAGCTTTCTTT	CASSDRMNTEAFF
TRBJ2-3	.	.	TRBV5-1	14	TGCGCCAGCAGCCCTCGGCCCCGCACAGATACGCAGTATTTT	CASSPRPRTDTQYF
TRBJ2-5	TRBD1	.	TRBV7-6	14	TGTGCCAGCAGCTGGACAGGTAAAGAAGAGACCCAGTACTTC	CASSWTGKEETQYF
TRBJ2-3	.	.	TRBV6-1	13	TGTGCCAGCCGGACGGAGGGGACAGATACGCAGTATTTT	CASRTEGTDTQYF
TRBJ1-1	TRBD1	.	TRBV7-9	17	TGTGCCAGCAGCACTCAACGGGACAGGGCCTGGAACACTGAAGCTTTCTTT	CASSTQRDRAWNTEAFF
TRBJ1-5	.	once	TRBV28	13	TGTGCCAGCAGACCTGGATGGGATCAGCCCCAGCATTTT	CASRPGWDQPQHF
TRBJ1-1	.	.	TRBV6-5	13	TGTGCCAGCTTTCGGAGCTCGAACACTGAAGCTTTCTTT	CASFRSSNTEAFF
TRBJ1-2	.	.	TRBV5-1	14	TGCGCCAGCAGGGAAACAACTACTAACTATGGCTACACCTTC	CASRETTTNYGYTF
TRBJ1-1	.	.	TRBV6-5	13	TGTGCCAGCAGTTACTCGGGGGGCACTGAAGCTTTCTTT	CASSYSGGTEAFF
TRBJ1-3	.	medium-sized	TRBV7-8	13	TGTGCCAGCTATGACGGCTTCCCAAACACCATATATTTT	CASYDGFPNTIYF
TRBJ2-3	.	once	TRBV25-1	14	TGTGCCAGCACCATGGGAGAGAACACAGATACGCAGTATTTT	CASTMGENTDTQYF
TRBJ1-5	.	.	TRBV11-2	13	TGTGCCAGCAGCTTAGATCGGGAGCAGCCCCAGCATTTT	CASSLDREQPQHF
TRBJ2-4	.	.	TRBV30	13	TGTGCCTGGAGTAAAAGCATTGGGGGGCCCCAGTACTTC	CAWSKSIGGPQYF
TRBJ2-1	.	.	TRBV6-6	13	TGTGCCAGCAGTTACTCGGGGAGGAATGAGCAGTTCTTC	CASSYSGRNEQFF
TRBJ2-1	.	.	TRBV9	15	TGTGCCAGCAGCGTAGTCGAAGGGGGTCTCAATGAGCAGTTCTTC	CASSVVEGGLNEQFF
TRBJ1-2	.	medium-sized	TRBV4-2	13	TGTGCCAGCAGCCAAATCGAGGTGCCTGGCTACACCTTC	CASSQIEVPGYTF
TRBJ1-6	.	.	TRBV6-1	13	TGTGCCAGCAGGAGTTCCGATAATTCACCCCTCCACTTT	CASRSSDNSPLHF
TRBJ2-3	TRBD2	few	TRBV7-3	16	TGTGCCAGCAGCCCTGATGGCGGGGGGGTTTCAGATACGCAGTATTTT	CASSPDGGGVSDTQYF
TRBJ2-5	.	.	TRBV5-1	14	TGCGCCAGCAGCCCTATCGCCCGCCTAGAGACCCAGTACTTC	CASSPIARLETQYF
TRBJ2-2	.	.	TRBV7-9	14	TGTGCCAGCAGCTTTAACAGGGTAACCGGGGAGCTGTTTTTT	CASSFNRVTGELFF
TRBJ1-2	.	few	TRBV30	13	TGTGCCTGGAGTTGGGCAGGGGCGAGGGGCTACACCTTC	CAWSWAGARGYTF
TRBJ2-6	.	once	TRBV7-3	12	TGTGCCAGCAAGTCTGGGGCCAACGTCCTGACTTTC	CASKSGANVLTF
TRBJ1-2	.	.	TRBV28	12	TGTGCCAGCAGTTTAGGGCAGTATGGCTACACCTTC	CASSLGQYGYTF
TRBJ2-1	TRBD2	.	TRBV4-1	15	TGCGCCAGCAGCCAAGAACCGGGGGGGCTCAATGAGCAGTTCTTC	CASSQEPGGLNEQFF
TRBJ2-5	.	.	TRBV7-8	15	TGTGCCAGCAGCTTAGCGCAGCAGGGAGGAGAGACCCAGTACTTC	CASSLAQQGGETQYF
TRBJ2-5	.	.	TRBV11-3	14	TGTGCCAGCAGCTCCCGGGACGGCTCGGAGACCCAGTACTTC	CASSSRDGSETQYF
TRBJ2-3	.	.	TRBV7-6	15	TGTGCCAGCAGCTCCTCAGGCTCAAGCACAGATACGCAGTATTTT	CASSSSGSSTDTQYF
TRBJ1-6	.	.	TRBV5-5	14	TGTGCCAGCAGCTTGGGGGGGCGCGGTTCACCCCTCCACTTT	CASSLGGRGSPLHF
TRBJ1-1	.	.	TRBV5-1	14	TGCGCCAGCAGCTTGGGGACGGCCAACACTGAAGCTTTCTTT	CASSLGTANTEAFF
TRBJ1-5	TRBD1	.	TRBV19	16	TGTGCCAGTAGTATAGATCTGCGACAGGGTACCCAGCCCCAGCATTTT	CASSIDLRQGTQPQHF
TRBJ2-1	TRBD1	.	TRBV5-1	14	TGCGCCAGCAGCTTGGCCAGGGGGAGTGATGAGCAGTTCTTC	CASSLARGSDEQFF
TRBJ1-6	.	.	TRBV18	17	TGTGCCAGCTCACCGGGGAGGGCCGGTATCCCTCCCCCACCCCTCCACTTT	CASSPGRAGIPPPPLHF
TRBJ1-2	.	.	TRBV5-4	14	TGTGCCAGCAGCTTGGCTAGGGGCGAGTCTGGCTACACCTTC	CASSLARGESGYTF
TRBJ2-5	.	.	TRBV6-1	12	TGTGCCAGCAGTGAACAGCAAGAGACCCAGTACTTC	CASSEQQETQYF